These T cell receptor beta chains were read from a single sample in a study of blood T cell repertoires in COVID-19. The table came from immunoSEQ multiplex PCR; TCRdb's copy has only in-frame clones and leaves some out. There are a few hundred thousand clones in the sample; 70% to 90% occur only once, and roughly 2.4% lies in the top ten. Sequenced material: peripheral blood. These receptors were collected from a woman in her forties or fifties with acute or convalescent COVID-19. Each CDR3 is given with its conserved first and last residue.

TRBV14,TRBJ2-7,CASSQAPGLPYEQYF
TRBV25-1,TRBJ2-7,CASSDQGRGYEQYF
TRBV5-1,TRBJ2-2,CATRQDSSTGELFF
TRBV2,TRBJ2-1,CASEAQTGVNNEQFF
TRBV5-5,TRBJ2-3,CASSYSGGPADTQYF
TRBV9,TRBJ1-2,CASSVDGQNYGYTF
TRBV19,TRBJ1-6,CASSFFNSPLHF
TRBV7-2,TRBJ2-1,CASSPGQGRGNEQFF
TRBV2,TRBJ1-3,CASRTGLSGNTIYF
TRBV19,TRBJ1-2,CASSVDRVESGYTF
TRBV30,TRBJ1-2,CAWLDRGLGYTF
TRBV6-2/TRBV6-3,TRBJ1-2,CASSLPTGYGYTF
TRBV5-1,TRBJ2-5,CASRSTLGAGETQYF
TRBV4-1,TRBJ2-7,CASSQSTDNTDYEQYF
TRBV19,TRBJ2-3,CASSGTGGLGTDTQYF
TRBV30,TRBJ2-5,CAWSVGASGGGETQYF
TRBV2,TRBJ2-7,CASSRDRGSLEQYF
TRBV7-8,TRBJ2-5,CASSLEGGVRETQYF
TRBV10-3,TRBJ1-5,CAISDFGLDQPQHF
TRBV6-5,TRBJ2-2,CASSYHGTGKAGELFF
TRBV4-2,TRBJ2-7,CASSLTWDSEEQYF
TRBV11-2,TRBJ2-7,CASADWDSKQYF
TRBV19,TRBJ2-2,CASTRGFDTGELFF
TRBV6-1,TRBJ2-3,CASSDGGLAGVWDTQYF
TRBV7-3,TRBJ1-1,CASSPLREAFF
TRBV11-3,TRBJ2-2,CASSFRGSDTGELFF
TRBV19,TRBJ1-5,CATRQGASNQPQHF
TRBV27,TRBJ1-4,CASSLGQYEKLFF
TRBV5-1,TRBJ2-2,CASSKRESGELFF
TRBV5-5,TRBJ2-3,CASSFPGLAGGHYTDTQYF
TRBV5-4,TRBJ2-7,CASSSGLSYEQYF
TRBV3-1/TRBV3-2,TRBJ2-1,CASSQDLVTSYEQFF
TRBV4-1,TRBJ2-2,CASSRRGTGDTGELFF
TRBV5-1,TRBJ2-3,CASSSLAGLLTDTQYF
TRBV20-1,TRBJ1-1,CSAQGDTEAFF
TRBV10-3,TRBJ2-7,CAISVAGTGSYEQYF
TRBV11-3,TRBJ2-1,CASKRTGEYNEQFF
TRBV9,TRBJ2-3,CASSVGATTDTQYF
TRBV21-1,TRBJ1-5,CASSKLRTGQGCQPQHF
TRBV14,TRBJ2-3,CASSGGGGWDTQYF
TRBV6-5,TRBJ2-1,CASSLTSGKYNEQFF